This is a list of T cell receptor beta chains from one sample in a study of high-grade serous ovarian cancer treatment subgroups. Sequencing used immunoSEQ multiplex PCR; TCRdb keeps in-frame clones, though not all of them. The table lists 15,000 to 20,000 clones, around 74% of them singletons, with 5% to 7% in the top ten. Sequenced sample: tumor tissue. The receptors here all came from a human donor with high-grade serous ovarian cancer. CDR3s include the opening cysteine and the closing phenylalanine or tryptophan. D genes are given only for firm matches. A clone size is listed for some rows: how often the clone was seen (once, few, many), or a class if it is expanded.

TRBJ2-3 | NA | TRBV5-1 | TRBD2 | TGCGCCAGCAGCTTGGATCAGGCTAGCGGGAGCCCCACAGATACGCAGTATTTT | CASSLDQASGSPTDTQYF
TRBJ2-5 | NA | TRBV7-9 | NA | TGTGCCAGCAGCTTACTTGGTACCCAAGAGACCCAGTACTTC | CASSLLGTQETQYF
TRBJ1-2 | once | TRBV5-6 | NA | TGTGCCAGCAGCTTGAGGGGACGGCGTTCTTCCTATGGCTACACCTTC | CASSLRGRRSSYGYTF
TRBJ1-1 | NA | TRBV6-5 | NA | TGTGCCAGCAGCCTTGTGATGGGGGTTGGCACTGAAGCTTTCTTT | CASSLVMGVGTEAFF
TRBJ1-2 | NA | TRBV28 | TRBD1 | TGTGCCAGCAGTCTGACAGGGGGTCTTTACGGCTACACCTTC | CASSLTGGLYGYTF
TRBJ1-4 | few | TRBV6-5 | NA | TGTGCCAGCAGTTACTCGACAGGAGCCTATGAAAAACTGTTTTTT | CASSYSTGAYEKLFF
TRBJ2-3 | NA | TRBV4-3 | NA | TGCGCCAGCAGCCAAGGCCAGCGCACAGATACGCAGTATTTT | CASSQGQRTDTQYF
TRBJ1-5 | few | TRBV19 | TRBD1 | TGTGCCAGTAGTACGACAGGGAGCTATCAGCCCCAGCATTTT | CASSTTGSYQPQHF
TRBJ2-2 | NA | TRBV5-1 | TRBD2 | TGCGCCAGCAGCGTTAGCGGGAGCAGCGCCGGGGAGCTGTTTTTT | CASSVSGSSAGELFF
TRBJ2-7 | NA | TRBV6-6 | NA | TGTGCCAGCAGTTTGCAGGGCCCCGAGCAGTACTTC | CASSLQGPEQYF
TRBJ1-2 | medium-sized | TRBV5-5 | TRBD1 | TGTGCCAGCAGCTTTACCGGGACAGCTAACTATGGCTACACCTTC | CASSFTGTANYGYTF
TRBJ2-2 | NA | TRBV7-8 | NA | TGTGCCAGCAGCCTGAGGACAGTAAACACCGGGGAGCTGTTTTTT | CASSLRTVNTGELFF
TRBJ1-5 | NA | TRBV4-1 | NA | TGCGCCAGCAGCCGCAGGCGGGCAGAAAATCAGCCCCAGCATTTT | CASSRRRAENQPQHF
TRBJ2-7 | NA | TRBV6-9 | NA | TGTGCCAGCAGTTATCAGCCCCGGCCGTTAGCCTACGAGCAGTACTTC | CASSYQPRPLAYEQYF
TRBJ2-5 | few | TRBV29-1 | TRBD2 | TGCAGCGTCGTAGGGGCGGGAGGGGGGGAGACCCAGTACTTC | CSVVGAGGGETQYF
TRBJ1-2 | NA | TRBV6-5 | TRBD1 | TGTGCCAGCAGTTACCAGGGGGGGTATGGCTACACCTTC | CASSYQGGYGYTF
TRBJ1-2 | few | TRBV5-6 | NA | TGTGCCAGCAGCTTTTCGGGGGGAGGCTACACCTTC | CASSFSGGGYTF
TRBJ2-2 | NA | TRBV27 | TRBD2 | TGTGCCAGCAGTTTAGTTACTAGCGGGCGTTCGATCACCGGGGAGCTGTTTTTT | CASSLVTSGRSITGELFF
TRBJ2-7 | NA | TRBV2 | NA | TGTGCCAGCAGTGAAAGGGGTTTTGGGTTTTTTGCCTACGAGCAGTACTTC | CASSERGFGFFAYEQYF
TRBJ2-4 | NA | TRBV6-5 | TRBD2 | TGTGCCAGCAGTTCCTTACTAGCGGGAGAAAACATTCAGTACTTC | CASSSLLAGENIQYF
TRBJ2-5 | NA | TRBV4-3 | TRBD2 | TGCGCCAGCAGCCCCCAGCGGGATACCCTAGAGACCCAGTACTTC | CASSPQRDTLETQYF
TRBJ1-4 | NA | TRBV4-1 | TRBD1 | TGCGCCAGCAGCTCAACAGGGGCGAACGAAAAACTGTTTTTT | CASSSTGANEKLFF
TRBJ1-3 | NA | TRBV7-8 | NA | TGTGCCAGCAGCCGAGACCTTACAGGGCCTGGAAACACCATATATTTT | CASSRDLTGPGNTIYF
TRBJ2-2 | NA | TRBV6-5 | TRBD2 | TGTGCCAGCAGTTACTCGACCAGCGGGGACGGGGAGCTGTTTTTT | CASSYSTSGDGELFF
TRBJ2-3 | NA | TRBV5-1 | TRBD2 | TGCGCCAGCAGCTCCCGACTAGCGGGAGCAGATACGCAGTATTTT | CASSSRLAGADTQYF
TRBJ2-3 | NA | TRBV11-3 | NA | TGTGCCAGCGGAATAAGGGGAGGTAGCACATTCGGCACAGATACGCAGTATTTT | CASGIRGGSTFGTDTQYF
TRBJ2-7 | NA | TRBV7-2 | TRBD2 | TGTGCCAGCAGACCCCCTAGCGGCTCCTACGAGCAGTACTTC | CASRPPSGSYEQYF
TRBJ1-1 | NA | TRBV7-3 | NA | TGTGCCAGCAGCTTACAAGGGAACACTGAAGCTTTCTTT | CASSLQGNTEAFF
TRBJ2-7 | NA | TRBV19 | TRBD2 | TGTGCCAGTAGCTTAATGGCGGGAGCCTACGAGCAGTACTTC | CASSLMAGAYEQYF
TRBJ2-5 | NA | TRBV10-3 | NA | TGTGCCACCAAGATGGGGGGCAACCAAGAGACCCAGTACTTC | CATKMGGNQETQYF
TRBJ2-3 | NA | TRBV9 | NA | TGTGCCAGCAGCGTTGGGTACACAGATACGCAGTATTTT | CASSVGYTDTQYF
TRBJ2-7 | once | TRBV30 | NA | TGTGCCTGCCCGATCGAGGGGAGCTCCTACGAGCAGTACTTC | CACPIEGSSYEQYF
TRBJ2-7 | NA | TRBV29-1 | NA | TGCAGCGTTGTTAAAGAAATCTCCTACGAGCAGTACTTC | CSVVKEISYEQYF
TRBJ2-7 | few | TRBV5-1 | NA | TGCGCCAGCAGCCCCTCTCCCTTCTCCTACGAGCAGTACTTC | CASSPSPFSYEQYF
TRBJ2-2 | NA | TRBV6-6 | NA | TGTGCCAGCAGTCCCGTAGAAGGGGCCGGGGAGCTGTTTTTT | CASSPVEGAGELFF
TRBJ1-4 | few | TRBV30 | NA | TGTGCCTGGACAGGGGCGAATAATGAAAAACTGTTTTTT | CAWTGANNEKLFF
TRBJ2-3 | NA | TRBV15 | NA | TGTGCCACCAGCAGAGTCCAGGAGAGCACAGATACGCAGTATTTT | CATSRVQESTDTQYF
TRBJ2-7 | NA | TRBV6-5 | TRBD1 | TGTGCCAGCAGTTACTCGAATGCAGGGGGCTACGAGCAGTACTTC | CASSYSNAGGYEQYF
TRBJ1-3 | NA | TRBV7-2 | NA | TGTGCCAGCAGCTTATGGCAGGGACCCCTGAGCGGAAACACCATATATTTT | CASSLWQGPLSGNTIYF
TRBJ2-3 | NA | TRBV13 | NA | TGTGCCAGCAGGCTTATGGTCACAGATACGCAGTATTTT | CASRLMVTDTQYF
TRBJ2-6 | NA | TRBV19 | NA | TGTGCCAGCAAGAAGGAGGCAGGAGGGGCCAACGTCCTGACTTTC | CASKKEAGGANVLTF
TRBJ1-5 | NA | TRBV5-5 | NA | TGTGCCAGCAGCTTGGGCCCGTTTAGCAATCAGCCCCAGCATTTT | CASSLGPFSNQPQHF
TRBJ1-1 | NA | TRBV12-5 | TRBD1 | TGTGCTAGTGGTTTCTCAAACCCGGGACAGGGGTTCTGGACTGAAGCTTTCTTT | CASGFSNPGQGFWTEAFF
TRBJ1-3 | NA | TRBV7-9 | NA | TGTGCCAGCAGTCTTGCAGGGGCCGACTTGATCTCTGGAAACACCATATATTTT | CASSLAGADLISGNTIYF
TRBJ1-5 | few | TRBV7-3 | NA | TGTGCCAGCAGCCCGCGGGGGGGAGATCAGCCCCAGCATTTT | CASSPRGGDQPQHF
TRBJ2-5 | NA | TRBV19 | NA | TGTGCCAGTAGTATAGACTGGGGGATTCAAGAGACCCAGTACTTC | CASSIDWGIQETQYF
TRBJ1-3 | few | TRBV27 | TRBD1 | TGTGCCAGCAGTTTATCTTACAGGGGAATCTCTGGAAACACCATATATTTT | CASSLSYRGISGNTIYF
TRBJ1-4 | NA | TRBV7-2 | NA | TGTGCCAGCAGCTTACAGGGAACTAATGAAAAACTGTTTTTT | CASSLQGTNEKLFF
TRBJ1-3 | NA | TRBV29-1 | NA | TGCAGCGTTGAAAAAGGGACGGCTGGAAACACCATATATTTT | CSVEKGTAGNTIYF
TRBJ2-2 | NA | TRBV29-1 | NA | TGCAGCGTTGGCATGCTCACCGGGGAGCTGTTTTTT | CSVGMLTGELFF
TRBJ2-1 | NA | TRBV2 | TRBD2 | TGTGCCAGCAGTATCGGACTAGCGGAGTACAATGAGCAGTTCTTC | CASSIGLAEYNEQFF
TRBJ1-1 | few | TRBV10-3 | NA | TGTGCCATCAGTGAAGGTAACACCGGCGGTACTGAAGCTTTCTTT | CAISEGNTGGTEAFF
TRBJ1-2 | few | TRBV11-1 | TRBD1 | TGTGCCAGCAGCTACGACAGGGGAACTGGCTACACCTTC | CASSYDRGTGYTF
TRBJ2-1 | NA | TRBV5-4 | NA | TGTGCCAGCAGCTTGGTTGGGGAGGTGACCTACAATGAGCAGTTCTTC | CASSLVGEVTYNEQFF
TRBJ1-3 | NA | TRBV4-3 | NA | TGCGCCAGCAGCCAAGATCCTCTACAGGGAAAATTGTCTGGAAACACCATATATTTT | CASSQDPLQGKLSGNTIYF
TRBJ2-5 | NA | TRBV5-1 | TRBD1 | TGCGCCAGCAGCTCTCGGACAGGTCCCCCTGAAGAGACCCAGTACTTC | CASSSRTGPPEETQYF
TRBJ2-2 | NA | TRBV7-6 | TRBD2 | TGTGCCAGCAGCCCTGAGACTAGCGGGAGTTTAGGGGACACCGGGGAGCTGTTTTTT | CASSPETSGSLGDTGELFF
TRBJ1-1 | NA | TRBV30 | NA | TGTGCCTGGAGTCCGACAATCCTCGTCTTT | CAWSPTILVF
TRBJ1-1 | medium-sized | TRBV15 | NA | TGTGCCACCAGTAGCGGGGGGTACACTGAAGCTTTCTTT | CATSSGGYTEAFF
TRBJ1-1 | NA | TRBV30 | NA | TGTGCCTGGAGTCCAAATACAGGTCGCTCTTTCTTT | CAWSPNTGRSFF